This TCR beta chain was identified in a study of tumor-infiltrating lymphocytes in primary liver carcinoma. Study information: The patient group consisted of men and women aged 30 to 69 years.

Co-extraction yielded RNA and DNA from roughly 21-30 mg of unsorted bulk tissue. This clonotype turned up a few times. With a much larger clone just one base away, this may be a read error. TCR beta cDNA was reverse-transcribed from roughly 0.45 ug of total RNA. The reaction used a constant-region primer and ProtoScript II reverse transcriptase. Libraries of TCR beta came from three nested multiplex PCR rounds with slightly modified ARM-PCR. TCRdb reprocessed the multiplex PCR reads with MiXCR, giving one entry per CDR3 protein. The sample yields about 120,000 distinct CDR3 sequences, around two thirds seen once. The sequencing sample was made of tumor-adjacent normal liver tissue. This clonotype was obtained from a woman aged 55-69 years with primary liver carcinoma and hepatitis B virus infection.

The CDR3: CASREAGLAFF. The CDR3 nucleotides read TGTGCCAGCAGGGAGGCAGGACTCGCTTTCTTT. This chain links TRBV6-1 with TRBJ1-1; D uncertain. The V gene lost 6 bases and the J gene lost 11 bases, with 13 bases spanning the gap. This CDR3 comprises 11 residues. Germline CDR1 is MNHNS and CDR2 is SASEGT.